Listed below are T cell receptor beta chains from one sample, sequenced in a study of OX40 agonist ivuxolimab in advanced cancers. Sequencing was performed with immunoSEQ multiplex PCR; in TCRdb, only in-frame clones are kept and a portion is missing. The table lists 40,000 to 55,000 clones, about 89% of them singletons, with around 28% in the top ten. The sample was CD4+ or CD8+ T cells sorted from blood, taken in a trial of the OX40 agonist ivuxolimab. These receptors were obtained from an adult with an advanced solid tumor such as melanoma, head and neck, liver or kidney cancer. Each CDR3 is given with its conserved first and last residue. Fields, in order: clone size, V gene, J gene, D gene, CDR3 protein, CDR3 DNA. The D gene is left open where the match is weak. Not all rows give a size; the values are once, few, many and, for expanded clones, a class.

once	TRBV7-9	TRBJ2-4	-	CASSLAVGKNIQYF	TGTGCCAGCAGCTTAGCGGTGGGAAAGAACATTCAGTACTTC
-	TRBV11-2	TRBJ2-7	TRBD2	CASSLPSGRTDEQYF	TGTGCCAGCAGCCTACCAAGCGGGAGAACAGACGAGCAGTACTTC
-	TRBV30	TRBJ1-1	-	CAWSEGHLNTEAFF	TGTGCCTGGAGTGAGGGACACCTGAACACTGAAGCTTTCTTT
-	TRBV19	TRBJ2-6	-	CASRYGANVLTF	TGTGCCAGTAGATATGGGGCCAACGTCCTGACTTTC
-	TRBV4-1	TRBJ1-6	-	CASSQVGTVGDSPLHF	TGCGCCAGCAGCCAAGTCGGGACGGTCGGAGATTCACCCCTCCACTTT
-	TRBV19	TRBJ2-7	TRBD1	CASSWGTGNYEQYF	TGTGCCAGTAGTTGGGGGACAGGGAACTACGAGCAGTACTTC
-	TRBV6-5	TRBJ2-1	-	CASGRSYNEQFF	TGTGCCAGCGGGAGGTCCTACAATGAGCAGTTCTTC
-	TRBV27	TRBJ2-1	-	CASSLSLDNEQFF	TGTGCCAGCAGTTTATCGCTAGACAATGAGCAGTTCTTC
-	TRBV6-5	TRBJ2-1	TRBD2	CASTTSGAGNEQFF	TGTGCCAGCACTACTAGCGGAGCCGGCAATGAGCAGTTCTTC
-	TRBV9	TRBJ2-7	-	CASSVVFAAEPYEQYF	TGTGCCAGCAGCGTAGTTTTTGCGGCGGAACCCTACGAGCAGTACTTC
-	TRBV6-5	TRBJ1-3	-	CASSYSSGLENTIYF	TGTGCCAGCAGTTACTCTTCGGGATTAGAAAACACCATATATTTT
-	TRBV6-5	TRBJ1-2	-	CASSGLDGYTF	TGTGCCAGCAGCGGCCTCGATGGCTACACCTTC
-	TRBV18	TRBJ1-3	TRBD1	CASSRTGGFPFSGNTIYF	TGTGCCAGCTCACGGACAGGGGGCTTCCCCTTCTCTGGAAACACCATATATTTT
-	TRBV28	TRBJ2-7	-	CASSSSGVGEQYF	TGTGCCAGCAGTTCTTCCGGAGTCGGCGAGCAGTACTTC
-	TRBV6-5	TRBJ2-2	-	CASSYGQTGELFF	TGTGCCAGCAGTTACGGACAGACCGGGGAGCTGTTTTTT
-	TRBV7-6	TRBJ2-5	-	CASSLDHGFDLETQYF	TGTGCCAGCAGCTTAGACCATGGATTCGATCTAGAGACCCAGTACTTC
-	TRBV30	TRBJ2-7	TRBD2	CAWSKGLAGVYEQYF	TGTGCCTGGAGTAAGGGACTAGCGGGAGTCTACGAGCAGTACTTC
-	TRBV9	TRBJ2-5	TRBD2	CASSGTSGAETQYF	TGTGCCAGCAGCGGAACTAGCGGGGCAGAGACCCAGTACTTC
-	TRBV11-1	TRBJ1-5	-	CASSLSGGFNQPQHF	TGTGCCAGCAGCTTAAGCGGCGGATTCAATCAGCCCCAGCATTTT
-	TRBV19	TRBJ2-7	-	CASSIGAGDYEQYF	TGTGCCAGTAGTATAGGGGCAGGGGACTACGAGCAGTACTTC
once	TRBV4-3	TRBJ2-7	-	CASSQGWPEGREQYF	TGCGCCAGCAGCCAAGGGTGGCCAGAGGGTCGCGAGCAGTACTTC
-	TRBV4-2	TRBJ2-7	-	CASSQDPGSMYEQYF	TGTGCCAGCAGCCAAGATCCCGGCAGTATGTACGAGCAGTACTTC
-	TRBV28	TRBJ1-2	-	CASSPPTGANYGYTF	TGTGCCAGCAGTCCTCCCACGGGGGCTAACTATGGCTACACCTTC
-	TRBV13	TRBJ1-5	TRBD1	CASSYGRGLDQPQHF	TGTGCCAGCAGCTATGGCAGGGGGCTCGATCAGCCCCAGCATTTT
-	TRBV7-3	TRBJ2-3	-	CASSWKGGTDTQYF	TGTGCCAGCAGCTGGAAGGGCGGAACAGATACGCAGTATTTT
-	TRBV4-1	TRBJ1-1	TRBD1	CASSAPGQGFPEAFF	TGCGCCAGCAGCGCCCCGGGACAGGGGTTTCCTGAAGCTTTCTTT
-	TRBV9	TRBJ2-2	TRBD1	CASSVEDRAGELFF	TGTGCCAGCAGCGTAGAAGACAGGGCCGGGGAGCTGTTTTTT
-	TRBV6-5	TRBJ1-2	-	CASSQRSGTLYGYTF	TGTGCCAGCAGTCAACGATCCGGGACACTCTATGGCTACACCTTC
-	TRBV6-6	TRBJ2-2	-	CASSYFYTGELFF	TGTGCCAGCAGTTACTTCTACACCGGGGAGCTGTTTTTT
-	TRBV7-9	TRBJ2-5	TRBD2	CASSPGRERETQYF	TGTGCCAGCAGCCCTGGGAGGGAGAGGGAGACCCAGTACTTC
-	TRBV6-5	TRBJ2-7	TRBD2	CASSPGLGYEQYF	TGTGCCAGCAGTCCTGGACTAGGCTACGAGCAGTACTTC
-	TRBV4-2	TRBJ2-7	-	CASSPEEGHYEQYF	TGTGCCAGCAGCCCCGAAGAGGGCCACTACGAGCAGTACTTC
-	TRBV28	TRBJ2-3	TRBD2	CASRQLAGGVDTQYF	TGTGCCAGCAGGCAACTAGCGGGAGGGGTGGATACGCAGTATTTT
-	TRBV12-5	TRBJ2-1	TRBD2	CASGLVGLAGGNEQFF	TGTGCTAGTGGTTTGGTTGGACTAGCGGGAGGAAATGAGCAGTTCTTC
-	TRBV5-6	TRBJ2-3	-	CASSSDSADTQYF	TGTGCCAGCAGCTCGGATAGCGCAGATACGCAGTATTTT
-	TRBV27	TRBJ2-3	-	CASSWRGADTQYF	TGTGCCAGCAGCTGGCGAGGGGCAGATACGCAGTATTTT
-	TRBV19	TRBJ2-2	TRBD1	CASSTRTGLEAGELFF	TGTGCCAGTAGTACCCGGACAGGGCTGGAAGCCGGGGAGCTGTTTTTT
-	TRBV6-1	TRBJ2-7	TRBD2	CASRATSGVYEQYF	TGTGCCAGCAGAGCGACTAGCGGGGTCTACGAGCAGTACTTC
-	TRBV6-5	TRBJ1-2	-	CASSPAGASGGYTF	TGTGCCAGCAGTCCCGCGGGCGCTAGCGGAGGCTACACCTTC
-	TRBV4-3	TRBJ1-1	TRBD1	CASSPLTGATNEAFF	TGCGCCAGCAGCCCACTCACAGGGGCGACAAATGAAGCTTTCTTT
-	TRBV6-1	TRBJ2-7	TRBD2	CASSGEGSYEQYF	TGTGCCAGCAGTGGGGAGGGTTCCTACGAGCAGTACTTC
-	TRBV5-1	TRBJ2-1	-	CASSFRLENNEQFF	TGCGCCAGCAGCTTTAGGCTAGAAAACAATGAGCAGTTCTTC
-	TRBV9	TRBJ1-3	-	CASSVGGASSGNTIYF	TGTGCCAGCAGCGTAGGTGGTGCAAGCTCTGGAAACACCATATATTTT
few	TRBV30	TRBJ2-1	TRBD1	CAWRRGHEQFF	TGTGCCTGGAGGAGGGGGCATGAGCAGTTCTTC
few	TRBV28	TRBJ2-7	TRBD2	CASSLGPGGAYEQYF	TGTGCCAGCAGTTTAGGCCCGGGAGGAGCCTACGAGCAGTACTTC
few	TRBV7-8	TRBJ1-2	TRBD1	CASSQGTGGYGYTF	TGTGCCAGCAGCCAGGGGACAGGGGGGTATGGCTACACCTTC
once	TRBV6-5	TRBJ2-1	-	CASSLDTDNEQFF	TGTGCCAGCAGTCTAGACACCGACAATGAGCAGTTCTTC
-	TRBV9	TRBJ1-1	TRBD1	CASSVVGTGRTEAFF	TGTGCCAGCAGCGTAGTAGGGACAGGGAGGACTGAAGCTTTCTTT
once	TRBV9	TRBJ2-3	-	CASSVGGDTDTQYF	TGTGCCAGCAGCGTTGGTGGCGACACAGATACGCAGTATTTT
-	TRBV2	TRBJ1-2	TRBD1	CASRGQGSFGLEGYTF	TGTGCCAGCCGAGGACAGGGTTCCTTCGGGTTGGAGGGCTACACCTTC
-	TRBV5-4	TRBJ2-7	-	CASSLRLSGDEQYF	TGTGCCAGCAGCTTGCGGCTGAGCGGCGACGAGCAGTACTTC
-	TRBV7-2	TRBJ2-7	-	CASSYGPESYEQYF	TGTGCCAGCAGTTACGGTCCCGAGTCCTACGAGCAGTACTTC
-	TRBV15	TRBJ2-3	TRBD2	CATSIPSGRFTDTQYF	TGTGCCACCAGCATACCTAGCGGTAGATTCACAGATACGCAGTATTTT
-	TRBV5-1	TRBJ2-1	-	CASSAKSPGSRYEQFF	TGCGCCAGCAGCGCTAAGAGTCCCGGGAGTAGGTATGAGCAGTTCTTC
-	TRBV7-8	TRBJ2-3	TRBD2	CASSLGGLAGHTDTQYF	TGTGCCAGCAGCCTCGGGGGACTAGCGGGGCACACAGATACGCAGTATTTT